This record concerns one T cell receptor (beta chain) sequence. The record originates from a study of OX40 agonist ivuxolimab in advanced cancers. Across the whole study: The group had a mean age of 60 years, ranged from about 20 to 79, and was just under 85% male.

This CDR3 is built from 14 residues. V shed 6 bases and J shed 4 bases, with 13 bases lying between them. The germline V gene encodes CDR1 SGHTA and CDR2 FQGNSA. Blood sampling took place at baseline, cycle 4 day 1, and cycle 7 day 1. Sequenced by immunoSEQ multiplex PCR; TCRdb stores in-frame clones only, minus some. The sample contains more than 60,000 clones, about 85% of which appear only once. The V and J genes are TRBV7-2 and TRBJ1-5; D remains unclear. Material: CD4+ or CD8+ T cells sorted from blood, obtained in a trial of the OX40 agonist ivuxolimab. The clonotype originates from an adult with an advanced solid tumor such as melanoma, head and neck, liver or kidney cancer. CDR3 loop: CASSRRSTNQPQHF. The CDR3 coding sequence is TGTGCCAGCAGTAGAAGGTCCACAAATCAGCCCCAGCATTTT.